Listed below are T cell receptor beta chains from one sample, sequenced in a study of PD-1 blockade in mismatch repair-deficient tumors. Only in-frame clones appear in the TCRdb table, and some are missing; sequencing was by immunoSEQ multiplex PCR. The data hold 60,000 to 70,000 clones, with around 89% observed a single time. The specimen was peripheral blood, collected 52 weeks after starting pembrolizumab. These receptors were collected from an adult with mismatch repair-deficient cancer. Each CDR3 is given with its conserved first and last residue. D genes are given only for firm matches. A row's size may be missing; if present it is once, few, many or a size class.

v_gene	j_gene	abundance	d_gene	CDR3aa	CDR3nt
TRBV5-4	TRBJ2-5	-	-	CASSHGGTETQYF	TGTGCCAGCAGCCACGGTGGTACGGAGACCCAGTACTTC
TRBV6-1	TRBJ2-5	-	TRBD1	CASRDRAKETQYF	TGTGCCAGCCGCGACAGGGCTAAAGAGACCCAGTACTTC
TRBV19	TRBJ2-3	-	-	CASSNRFTDTQYF	TGTGCCAGTAGTAACAGATTCACAGATACGCAGTATTTT
TRBV27	TRBJ1-2	few	-	CASSAGYEGYTF	TGTGCCAGCAGTGCCGGATACGAGGGCTACACCTTC
TRBV10-2	TRBJ2-7	-	-	CASSESGALGSYEQYF	TGCGCCAGCAGTGAGTCTGGGGCTTTGGGCTCCTACGAGCAGTACTTC
TRBV29-1	TRBJ2-7	-	TRBD1	CSVEDRSDEQYF	TGCAGCGTTGAGGACAGGTCCGACGAGCAGTACTTC
TRBV27	TRBJ2-1	-	TRBD1	CASSPPPGQGSYNEQFF	TGTGCCAGCAGTCCGCCCCCGGGACAGGGGTCGTACAATGAGCAGTTCTTC
TRBV14	TRBJ2-2	once	-	CASSQAVRRGLNTGELFF	TGTGCCAGCAGCCAAGCCGTTAGACGTGGCTTGAACACCGGGGAGCTGTTTTTT
TRBV19	TRBJ2-7	-	-	CASSIPQIAAYEQYF	TGTGCCAGTAGTATCCCTCAGATTGCCGCCTACGAGCAGTACTTC
TRBV11-2	TRBJ2-5	-	TRBD2	CASSLVPPGGLVTQYF	TGTGCCAGCAGCTTAGTTCCCCCGGGAGGGCTTGTGACCCAGTACTTC
TRBV10-1	TRBJ2-2	once	-	CASIGDTNTGELFF	TGCGCCAGCATAGGGGATACGAACACCGGGGAGCTGTTTTTT
TRBV7-3	TRBJ2-2	-	-	CASSWEVGPTGELFF	TGTGCCAGCAGCTGGGAAGTGGGGCCCACCGGGGAGCTGTTTTTT
TRBV10-2	TRBJ2-1	-	TRBD2	CASRPGLAKYNEQFF	TGCGCCAGCAGACCGGGACTAGCGAAATACAATGAGCAGTTCTTC
TRBV19	TRBJ2-2	-	TRBD2	CASTQREGRTGELFF	TGTGCCAGTACCCAGCGGGAGGGCCGTACCGGGGAGCTGTTTTTT
TRBV7-6	TRBJ2-7	-	-	CASSLEGGQAPREQYF	TGTGCCAGCAGCTTAGAGGGAGGACAGGCCCCTCGCGAGCAGTACTTC
TRBV7-8	TRBJ1-1	-	-	CASSSREGNTEAFF	TGTGCCAGCAGCTCCAGGGAGGGCAACACTGAAGCTTTCTTT
TRBV4-2	TRBJ1-2	-	TRBD1	CASSQEEGARAAGYTF	TGTGCCAGCAGCCAAGAAGAGGGGGCAAGGGCTGCTGGCTACACCTTC
TRBV4-1	TRBJ2-7	-	-	CASSQVGGTVYEQYF	TGCGCCAGCAGCCAAGTAGGGGGAACCGTGTACGAGCAGTACTTC
TRBV19	TRBJ2-4	once	TRBD2	CASSMLAGVGKNIQYF	TGTGCCAGTAGTATGCTAGCGGGAGTGGGCAAAAACATTCAGTACTTC
TRBV7-2	TRBJ2-7	-	-	CASSFWGERDEQYF	TGTGCCAGCAGCTTCTGGGGGGAGAGAGACGAGCAGTACTTC
TRBV7-9	TRBJ2-3	-	-	CASTLIRGNPDTQYF	TGTGCCAGCACCTTGATTCGGGGTAACCCAGATACGCAGTATTTT
TRBV7-9	TRBJ2-7	-	TRBD2	CASSSPSGRESYEQYF	TGTGCCAGCAGCTCCCCTAGCGGGAGGGAATCCTACGAGCAGTACTTC
TRBV19	TRBJ2-5	-	TRBD2	CASSIGAGVLETQYF	TGTGCCAGTAGTATCGGAGCGGGAGTTTTAGAGACCCAGTACTTC
TRBV7-3	TRBJ2-2	-	TRBD1	CASNPPRQGANGELFF	TGTGCCAGCAACCCCCCGCGACAGGGGGCAAACGGGGAGCTGTTTTTT
TRBV7-6	TRBJ2-7	-	TRBD2	CASSAREAYEQYF	TGTGCCAGCAGCGCTCGGGAGGCCTACGAGCAGTACTTC
TRBV19	TRBJ2-1	once	TRBD2	CASRSPLAGGPYEQFF	TGTGCCAGTAGATCACCGCTAGCGGGAGGGCCATATGAGCAGTTCTTC
TRBV7-9	TRBJ2-5	-	-	CASSSHRDEETQYF	TGTGCCAGCAGCTCCCACAGAGACGAAGAGACCCAGTACTTC
TRBV10-2	TRBJ2-7	-	TRBD1	CATRQGADEQYF	TGCGCCACCAGACAGGGGGCAGATGAGCAGTACTTC
TRBV19	TRBJ2-5	-	-	CASSMVAEETQYF	TGTGCCAGTAGTATGGTGGCAGAAGAGACCCAGTACTTC
TRBV7-9	TRBJ1-2	few	-	CASSLGAGWHYGYTF	TGTGCCAGCAGCTTAGGGGCAGGGTGGCACTATGGCTACACCTTC
TRBV7-2	TRBJ1-2	-	TRBD1	CASSLVGQGVFDGYTF	TGTGCCAGCAGCTTAGTGGGACAGGGGGTTTTTGATGGCTACACCTTC
TRBV5-1	TRBJ2-2	-	TRBD1	CASSLWLQGAAGELFF	TGCGCCAGCAGCTTGTGGTTGCAGGGGGCCGCCGGGGAGCTGTTTTTT
TRBV7-9	TRBJ2-7	-	-	CASSSQYEQYF	TGTGCCAGCAGCTCCCAATACGAGCAGTACTTC
TRBV30	TRBJ1-2	-	-	CAWSHSDSWGLGYTF	TGTGCCTGGAGTCATTCGGACTCCTGGGGACTTGGCTACACCTTC
TRBV28	TRBJ1-4	once	-	CASSFGGSTNEKLFF	TGTGCCAGCAGTTTCGGAGGGTCAACTAATGAAAAACTGTTTTTT
TRBV6-1	TRBJ2-3	-	TRBD1	CASTTGQFDTQYF	TGTGCCAGCACGACAGGGCAATTCGATACGCAGTATTTT
TRBV6-5	TRBJ1-3	-	-	CASQGGNTIYF	TGTGCCAGCCAAGGCGGAAACACCATATATTTT
TRBV11-2	TRBJ2-1	-	-	CASSLGPGNEQFF	TGTGCCAGCAGCTTAGGACCCGGCAATGAGCAGTTCTTC
TRBV27	TRBJ1-1	-	-	CASSLRDANTEAFF	TGTGCCAGCAGTTTAAGGGACGCCAACACTGAAGCTTTCTTT
TRBV6-1	TRBJ2-1	-	TRBD2	CASSETPSGVYNEQFF	TGTGCCAGCAGTGAAACCCCTAGCGGCGTCTACAATGAGCAGTTCTTC
TRBV27	TRBJ2-3	-	-	CASSLVDTQYF	TGTGCCAGCAGTTTAGTAGATACGCAGTATTTT
TRBV19	TRBJ2-7	-	TRBD2	CASSIASGSYEQYF	TGTGCCAGTAGTATAGCTAGCGGGAGCTACGAGCAGTACTTC
TRBV4-3	TRBJ2-4	-	TRBD2	CASSQESPGLAGGIQYF	TGCGCCAGCAGCCAAGAAAGCCCGGGACTAGCGGGTGGCATTCAGTACTTC
TRBV6-5	TRBJ2-7	-	TRBD2	CASRLASGGAYEQYF	TGTGCCAGCAGACTTGCTAGCGGGGGGGCCTACGAGCAGTACTTC
TRBV19	TRBJ2-4	-	TRBD1	CASSGGTGLNIQYF	TGTGCCAGTAGTGGAGGGACAGGGTTGAACATTCAGTACTTC
TRBV28	TRBJ2-1	-	TRBD2	CASRRLAGLNEQFF	TGTGCCAGCAGGAGACTAGCGGGATTAAATGAGCAGTTCTTC
TRBV5-6	TRBJ2-1	once	TRBD1	CASSSPHTGVDNEQFF	TGTGCCAGCAGCTCTCCACACACAGGGGTGGACAATGAGCAGTTCTTC
TRBV5-8	TRBJ2-5	-	TRBD1	CASSRRTGGSGTQYF	TGTGCCAGCAGTCGTAGAACAGGGGGGTCAGGGACCCAGTACTTC
TRBV7-2	TRBJ2-7	-	-	CASSFVLSGEQYF	TGTGCCAGCAGCTTTGTCCTCTCGGGGGAGCAGTACTTC
TRBV4-1	TRBJ2-5	-	TRBD2	CASSHETSGRGETQYF	TGCGCCAGCAGCCACGAGACTAGCGGGAGGGGGGAGACCCAGTACTTC
TRBV10-2	TRBJ2-1	-	TRBD2	CASSEFTTSGRADEQFF	TGCGCCAGCAGTGAGTTTACAACTAGCGGGAGGGCGGATGAGCAGTTCTTC
TRBV9	TRBJ2-1	-	TRBD2	CASSVEVSGSSYNEQFF	TGTGCCAGCAGCGTAGAGGTTAGCGGGAGCTCCTACAATGAGCAGTTCTTC
TRBV18	TRBJ2-5	-	TRBD1	CASSPGQMSAETQYF	TGTGCCAGCTCACCGGGACAGATGTCGGCTGAGACCCAGTACTTC
TRBV7-6	TRBJ2-1	-	-	CASSLVTVGNEQFF	TGTGCCAGCAGCTTAGTAACCGTCGGGAACGAGCAGTTCTTC